Described below is a single T cell receptor (beta chain) sequence and its context. The antigen is undetermined. The CDR3 consists of 16 residues. CDR1 is SGHTA and CDR2 is FQGTGA in the germline V gene. V lost 5 bases and J lost 3, with 17 bases in between. A second about 6 to 12 cycle PCR used barcoded and J-beta primers. Each cDNA molecule was tagged by a template-switch adaptor with 12 random nucleotides. In TCRdb, the 5' RACE reads were re-called with MiXCR into one record per CDR3 protein. The data hold about 810,000 distinct CDR3 sequences, with 35% to 40% observed a single time. This specimen comes from a study of blood T cells in healthy people across ages. The study's findings and limits: TCR beta diversity, measured per million T cells, fell in a roughly linear way with age. Diversity estimates from one million T cells were considered underestimates.

The source material was blood. This TCR was recovered from a young man in good health. The chain carries TRBV7-3 and TRBJ2-1; D possibly uses TRBD1 or TRBD2 (7 bases each). CDR3: CASSQGGGTSYNEQFF. The DNA for the CDR3 is TGTGCCAGCAGCCAGGGGGGGGGGACGAGCTACAATGAGCAGTTCTTC.